This is a list of T cell receptor beta chains from one sample in a study of T-cell memory formation after mild COVID-19. MiXCR was run by TCRdb on the 5' RACE reads, yielding one entry per CDR3 protein. The profile shows about 420,000 distinct CDR3 sequences, around 22% of them singletons. Input material: PBMCs or a T cell subset sorted from them (not recorded which). The receptor set was obtained from an adult woman who had mild COVID-19 (a few samples of this study predate the infection). Cell type and time point are not known. Both conserved end residues are part of each CDR3. A D gene is named only where the DNA matches it firmly.

D: TRBD2
V: TRBV7-9
J: TRBJ2-1
CDR3: CASTRGGEQFF

D: TRBD1
V: TRBV23-1
J: TRBJ2-1
CDR3: CASSHGARQGNEQFF

D: TRBD2
V: TRBV6-5
J: TRBJ2-2
CDR3: CASTTSGTGELFF

D: TRBD1
V: TRBV29-1
J: TRBJ1-1
CDR3: CSVVRQGKANTEAFF

D: .
V: TRBV11-3
J: TRBJ2-7
CDR3: CASSLTGGQGEQYF

D: .
V: TRBV20-1
J: TRBJ1-2
CDR3: CSARDIGLYGYTF

D: TRBD2
V: TRBV29-1
J: TRBJ2-3
CDR3: CSVEGARTRTSGRTDTQYF

D: .
V: TRBV7-3
J: TRBJ1-6
CDR3: CASSRDKDNSPLHF

D: .
V: TRBV29-1
J: TRBJ2-1
CDR3: CSVERNNEQFF

D: .
V: TRBV12-3/TRBV12-4
J: TRBJ1-6
CDR3: CASTAPYSPLHF

D: .
V: TRBV12-3/TRBV12-4
J: TRBJ2-5
CDR3: CASSSGVEETQYF

D: .
V: TRBV14
J: TRBJ2-4
CDR3: CASSQEDSIIQYF

D: TRBD1
V: TRBV2
J: TRBJ1-5
CDR3: CASSEDRGGNQPQHF

D: .
V: TRBV15
J: TRBJ2-7
CDR3: CATSRDLGRSYEQYF

D: TRBD2
V: TRBV15
J: TRBJ2-3
CDR3: CATSRSGGPDTQYF

D: .
V: TRBV11-3
J: TRBJ2-7
CDR3: CASTLGSTGEQYF

D: .
V: TRBV3-1
J: TRBJ2-3
CDR3: CASSQGIRKYSSDTQYF

D: .
V: TRBV5-1
J: TRBJ1-1
CDR3: CASSLENGAEAFF

D: TRBD2
V: TRBV5-1
J: TRBJ2-3
CDR3: CACSFSGGSTDTQYF

D: TRBD1
V: TRBV27
J: TRBJ2-7
CDR3: CASSPSPGTGTYEQYF

D: .
V: TRBV5-1
J: TRBJ2-2
CDR3: CASRGLGLNTGELFF